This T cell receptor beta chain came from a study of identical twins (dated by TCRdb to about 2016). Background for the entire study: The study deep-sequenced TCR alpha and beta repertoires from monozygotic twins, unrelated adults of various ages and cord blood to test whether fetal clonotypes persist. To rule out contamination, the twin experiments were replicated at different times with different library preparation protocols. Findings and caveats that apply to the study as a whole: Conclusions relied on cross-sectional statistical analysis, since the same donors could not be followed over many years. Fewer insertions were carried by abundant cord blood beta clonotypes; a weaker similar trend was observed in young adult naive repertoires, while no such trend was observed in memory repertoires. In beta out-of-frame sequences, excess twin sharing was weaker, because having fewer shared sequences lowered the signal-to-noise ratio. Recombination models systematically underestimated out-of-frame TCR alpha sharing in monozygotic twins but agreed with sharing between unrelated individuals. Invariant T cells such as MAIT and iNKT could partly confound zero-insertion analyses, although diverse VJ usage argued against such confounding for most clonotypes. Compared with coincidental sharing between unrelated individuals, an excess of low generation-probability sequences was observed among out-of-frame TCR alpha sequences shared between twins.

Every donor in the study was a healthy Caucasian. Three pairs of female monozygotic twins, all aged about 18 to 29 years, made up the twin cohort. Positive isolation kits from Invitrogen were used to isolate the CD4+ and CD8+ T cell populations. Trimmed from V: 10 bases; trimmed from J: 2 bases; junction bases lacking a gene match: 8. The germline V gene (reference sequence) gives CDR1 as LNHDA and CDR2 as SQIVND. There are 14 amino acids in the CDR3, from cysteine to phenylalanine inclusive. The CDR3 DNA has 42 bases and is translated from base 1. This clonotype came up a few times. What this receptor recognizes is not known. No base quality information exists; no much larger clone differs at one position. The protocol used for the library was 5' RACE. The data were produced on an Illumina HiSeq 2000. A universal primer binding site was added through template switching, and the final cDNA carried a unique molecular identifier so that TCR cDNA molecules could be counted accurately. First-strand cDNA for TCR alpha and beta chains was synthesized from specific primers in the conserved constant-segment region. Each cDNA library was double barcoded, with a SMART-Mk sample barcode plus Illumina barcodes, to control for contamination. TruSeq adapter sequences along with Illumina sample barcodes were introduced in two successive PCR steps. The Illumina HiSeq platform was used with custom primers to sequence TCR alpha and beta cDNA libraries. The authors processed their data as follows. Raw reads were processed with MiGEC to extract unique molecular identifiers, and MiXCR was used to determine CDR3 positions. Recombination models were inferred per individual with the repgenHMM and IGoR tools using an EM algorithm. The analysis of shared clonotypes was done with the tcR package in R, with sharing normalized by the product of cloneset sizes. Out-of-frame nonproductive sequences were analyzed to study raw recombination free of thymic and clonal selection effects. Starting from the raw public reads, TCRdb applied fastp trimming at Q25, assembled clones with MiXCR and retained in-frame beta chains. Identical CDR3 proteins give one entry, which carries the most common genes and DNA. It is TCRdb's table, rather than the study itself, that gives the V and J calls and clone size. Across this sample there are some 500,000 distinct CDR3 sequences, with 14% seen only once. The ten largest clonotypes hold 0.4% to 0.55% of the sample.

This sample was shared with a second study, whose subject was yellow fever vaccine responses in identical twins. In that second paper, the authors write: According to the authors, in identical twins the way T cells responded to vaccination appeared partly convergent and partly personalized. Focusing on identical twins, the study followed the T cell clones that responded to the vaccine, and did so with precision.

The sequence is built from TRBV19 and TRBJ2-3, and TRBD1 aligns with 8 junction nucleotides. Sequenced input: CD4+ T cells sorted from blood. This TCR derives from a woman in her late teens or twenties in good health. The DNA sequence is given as TGTGCCACCAGGACAGGGTTAGACACAGATACGCAGTATTTT. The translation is CATRTGLDTDTQYF.